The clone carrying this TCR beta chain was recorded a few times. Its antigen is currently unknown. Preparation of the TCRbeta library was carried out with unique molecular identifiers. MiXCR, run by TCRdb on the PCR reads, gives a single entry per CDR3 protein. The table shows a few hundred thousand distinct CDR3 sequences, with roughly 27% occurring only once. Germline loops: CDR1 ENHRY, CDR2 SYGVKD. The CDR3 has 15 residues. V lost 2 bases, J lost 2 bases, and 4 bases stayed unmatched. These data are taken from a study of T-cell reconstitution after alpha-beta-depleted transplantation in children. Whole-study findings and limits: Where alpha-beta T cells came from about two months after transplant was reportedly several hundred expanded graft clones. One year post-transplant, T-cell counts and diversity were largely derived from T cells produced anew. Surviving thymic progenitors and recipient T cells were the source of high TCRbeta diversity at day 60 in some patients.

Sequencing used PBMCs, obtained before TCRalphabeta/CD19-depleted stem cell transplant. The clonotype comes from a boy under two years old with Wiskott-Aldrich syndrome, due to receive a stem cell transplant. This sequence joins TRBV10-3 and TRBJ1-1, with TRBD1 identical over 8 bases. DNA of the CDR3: TGTGCCATCAGTGAGGCCGGACAGGGAAACACTGAAGCTTTCTTT. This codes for CAISEAGQGNTEAFF.